This T cell receptor (beta chain) came from a study of control samples from healthy donors and cancer patients. TCRdb's table, derived via immunoSEQ multiplex PCR, lists solely in-frame clones and lacks some. The table records around 100,000 clones, more than 85% of them present only once. Germline loops: CDR1 LGHDT, CDR2 YNNKEL (reference sequence). The CDR3 has 16 residues. J lost 8 bases, V lost 3 bases, and 12 bases had no gene match. The sequenced material came from blood. The chain couples TRBV3-1 (or the pseudogene TRBV3-2) to TRBJ1-4; 7 nucleotides line up with TRBD1. The sequence came from a woman aged 50 to 60 in good health. The CDR3 DNA reads TGTGCCAGCAGCCATCACTCCAGACAGGGAAAGGAAAAACTGTTTTTT. This codes for CASSHHSRQGKEKLFF.